This is a list of T cell receptor beta chains from one sample in a study of blood T cell repertoires in COVID-19. Method: immunoSEQ multiplex PCR; TCRdb's copy keeps in-frame clones and lacks some. This table has about 19,000 clones, 88% appearing once. The specimen sequenced was peripheral blood. The receptors come from a human donor in a cohort sampled during active COVID-19. The CDR3 runs from the conserved cysteine through the conserved F or W. A D gene is named only where the DNA matches it firmly. Where a row states a size, it is once, few, many or the class of an expanded clone; other rows omit it.

TRBD1,TRBV11-2,.,TRBJ2-7,TGTGCCAGCAGCTTGGTTTTGGGACAGACGTCCTACGAGCAGTACTTC,CASSLVLGQTSYEQYF
.,TRBV2,.,TRBJ2-4,TGTGCCAGTGAGGGAGAAACCAAAAACATTCAGTACTTC,CASEGETKNIQYF
TRBD2,TRBV12-3/TRBV12-4,.,TRBJ2-5,TGTGCCAGCAAATTAGCGGGGGCCGAGACCCAGTACTTC,CASKLAGAETQYF
TRBD2,TRBV19,.,TRBJ2-2,TGTGCCAGTAGGCCGGGGGGGGTGAAGGCCGGGGAGCTGTTTTTT,CASRPGGVKAGELFF
TRBD2,TRBV19,.,TRBJ2-7,TGTGCCAGTAAGTCGGCTAGCGGGAGCGTTGGGGAGTACTTC,CASKSASGSVGEYF
TRBD2,TRBV5-1,.,TRBJ2-3,TGCGCCAGCAGCTTGGGGGGACTAGCGCAAGATACGCAGTATTTT,CASSLGGLAQDTQYF
TRBD1,TRBV7-8,once,TRBJ1-3,TGTGCCAGCAGCCCACGACAGGGGCACGCTGGAAACACCATATATTTT,CASSPRQGHAGNTIYF
TRBD1,TRBV6-6,.,TRBJ1-2,TGTGCCAGCAGAGTGACAGGGACTTTCTATGGCTACACCTTC,CASRVTGTFYGYTF
.,TRBV5-1,.,TRBJ1-1,TGCGCCAGCAGCTTCGCAGGGGCCATAATGAACACTGAAGCTTTCTTT,CASSFAGAIMNTEAFF
.,TRBV5-1,.,TRBJ1-1,TGCGCCAGCAGCTCATACATAAACACTGAAGCTTTCTTT,CASSSYINTEAFF
.,TRBV6-2/TRBV6-3,.,TRBJ1-1,TGTGCCAGCAGCCCACCCGAGGACACAGTTGAAGCTTTCTTT,CASSPPEDTVEAFF
.,TRBV11-3,.,TRBJ1-2,TGTGCCAGCAGCTTACGGACTGGGGCTAACTATGGCTACACCTTC,CASSLRTGANYGYTF
TRBD1,TRBV5-6,once,TRBJ2-7,TGTGCCAGCAGCCCCCCGGGACAGGGGGCTGGGGAGCAGTACTTC,CASSPPGQGAGEQYF
.,TRBV6-5,.,TRBJ1-1,TGTGCCAGCAGTTACTCACAGTTGAACACTGAAGCTTTCTTT,CASSYSQLNTEAFF
TRBD1,TRBV6-6,few,TRBJ1-4,TGTGCCAGCAGTACCCCGGGACAGGGTAATGAAAAACTGTTTTTT,CASSTPGQGNEKLFF
TRBD2,TRBV28,.,TRBJ2-1,TGTGCCAGCGTAACTAGCGGGAGCCACAATGAGCAGTTCTTC,CASVTSGSHNEQFF
TRBD2,TRBV2,.,TRBJ2-2,TGTGCCAGCAGTGGACTAGCGGGAGGAACCGGGGAGCTGTTTTTT,CASSGLAGGTGELFF
.,TRBV6-5,.,TRBJ2-2,TGTGCCAGCAGTTACTCCTTGAACACCGGGGAGCTGTTTTTT,CASSYSLNTGELFF
.,TRBV28,.,TRBJ1-1,TGTGCCAGCAGTTTAACCACTTACACTGAAGCTTTCTTT,CASSLTTYTEAFF
.,TRBV5-4,few,TRBJ2-7,TGTGCCAGCAGCTTGGCTCAGGGGCTGGGGGCTTACTCCTACGAGCAGTACTTC,CASSLAQGLGAYSYEQYF
.,TRBV19,.,TRBJ1-1,TGTGCCACCACAGCACTCTCGAACACTGAAGCTTTCTTT,CATTALSNTEAFF
TRBD1,TRBV27,.,TRBJ2-7,TGTGCCAGCAGTTTATTAGTTGGGACAGGGGGCTCCTACGAGCAGTACTTC,CASSLLVGTGGSYEQYF
.,TRBV5-8,.,TRBJ2-6,TGTGCCAGCAGCCCCGGGTTTTCTGGCTCTGGGGCCAACGTCCTGACTTTC,CASSPGFSGSGANVLTF
.,TRBV28,.,TRBJ2-7,TGTGCCAGCAGTTCCCCCAGTGTTGGGGGCAAGTACGAGCAGTACTTC,CASSSPSVGGKYEQYF
TRBD2,TRBV19,.,TRBJ2-7,TGTGCCAGTAGTATTCGGGAGGGCTACGAGCAGTACTTC,CASSIREGYEQYF
TRBD2,TRBV5-1,.,TRBJ2-5,TGCGCCAGCAGCCCAGGGACTAGGGACCTACAAGAGACCCAGTACTTC,CASSPGTRDLQETQYF
.,TRBV5-1,.,TRBJ2-5,TGCGCCAGCAGCCCGGACGCGGGGCGCATGACCCAGTACTTC,CASSPDAGRMTQYF
TRBD2,TRBV6-6,.,TRBJ2-1,TGTGCCAGCAGCCTCACTAGCGGGGGCTACAATGAGCAGTTCTTC,CASSLTSGGYNEQFF
TRBD2,TRBV6-6,few,TRBJ2-1,TGTGCCAGCAGCCTCCCTAGCGGGGACGAGCAGTTCTTC,CASSLPSGDEQFF
.,TRBV11-2,.,TRBJ2-7,TGTGCCAGCAGCCCGAGCGTGCGTTCCTACGAGCAGTACTTC,CASSPSVRSYEQYF
.,TRBV20-1,.,TRBJ2-4,TGCAGTGCTAGTGCATCAGCCAAAAACATTCAGTACTTC,CSASASAKNIQYF
TRBD1,TRBV4-1,.,TRBJ2-5,TGCGCCAGCAGTCACACAGGGGGCGGGTGGGAGACCCAGTACTTC,CASSHTGGGWETQYF
.,TRBV21-1,.,TRBJ1-6,TGTGCCAGCAGCAATCTCGGGTATCTTAATTCACCCCTCCACTTT,CASSNLGYLNSPLHF
.,TRBV19,.,TRBJ1-5,TGTGCCAGTAGTATCCACCCCACGGGGAGCAATCAGCCCCAGCATTTT,CASSIHPTGSNQPQHF
TRBD2,TRBV5-1,.,TRBJ2-1,TGCGCCAGCAGCTCCCCGGGACTAGCGGGAGGGCCCCCCCTCTACAATGAGCAGTTCTTC,CASSSPGLAGGPPLYNEQFF
TRBD2,TRBV28,.,TRBJ2-2,TGTGCCAGCACCCCCCCGGGAGGGACCGGGGAGCTGTTTTTT,CASTPPGGTGELFF
.,TRBV14,.,TRBJ1-4,TGTGCCAGCTCGTGGGGGGATAGAGAAAAACTGTTTTTT,CASSWGDREKLFF
TRBD1,TRBV15,.,TRBJ1-5,TGTGCCACCAGCAGTGACAGGGGTAATCAGCCCCAGCATTTT,CATSSDRGNQPQHF
TRBD1,TRBV5-1,.,TRBJ1-1,TGCGCCAGCAGCACCGGACAGGGAACAAGGGGTGAAGCTTTCTTT,CASSTGQGTRGEAFF
TRBD1,TRBV5-5,.,TRBJ1-5,TGTGCCAGCAGCTTGGGGGCAGGGACAGGGGGGAATCAGCCCCAGCATTTT,CASSLGAGTGGNQPQHF
TRBD1,TRBV6-5,.,TRBJ1-1,TGTGCCAGCAGCAAGGACAGGCAAAACACTGAAGCTTTCTTT,CASSKDRQNTEAFF
TRBD2,TRBV4-1,.,TRBJ2-1,TGCGCCAGCAGCCAGGGGACTAGCGGTTTTCTCTACAATGAGCAGTTCTTC,CASSQGTSGFLYNEQFF
TRBD1,TRBV19,once,TRBJ2-3,TGTGCCAGTAGTTCACCATCCGGGACAGGGGGCGCGGATACGCAGTATTTT,CASSSPSGTGGADTQYF
TRBD2,TRBV14,.,TRBJ2-1,TGTGCCAGCAGCCACGGGACTACCGACTGGGGTGAGCAGTTCTTC,CASSHGTTDWGEQFF
TRBD2,TRBV28,.,TRBJ2-7,TGTGCCAGCCGAACCGTGGGACTAGCGGGATCAACCCTTACCTACGAGCAGTACTTC,CASRTVGLAGSTLTYEQYF
TRBD1,TRBV28,.,TRBJ1-2,TGTGCCAGCAGTCCCTTGGACAGGGAACACTATGGCTACACCTTC,CASSPLDREHYGYTF
.,TRBV15,.,TRBJ2-1,TGTGCCACCAGCAGAGATCGGGGCGGGGAGAGCTCCTACAATGAGCAGTTCTTC,CATSRDRGGESSYNEQFF
.,TRBV2,.,TRBJ2-2,TGTGCCAGCAGTGAAGCCAGGATCACCGGGGAGCTGTTTTTT,CASSEARITGELFF
TRBD1,TRBV6-5,.,TRBJ2-7,TGTGCCAGCAGCGTCACAGGGGTGGAAGAGCAGTACTTC,CASSVTGVEEQYF
.,TRBV11-3,.,TRBJ2-5,TGTGCCAGCAGCTACAGCGGAGAGACCCAGTACTTC,CASSYSGETQYF
TRBD1,TRBV19,.,TRBJ2-7,TGTGCCAGTAGTATTCGGGACAGGGGGGGCGAGCAGTACTTC,CASSIRDRGGEQYF
.,TRBV27,.,TRBJ1-2,TGTGCCAGCAGTTCCCTCGGGGCAGGGGCTAACTATGGCTACACCTTC,CASSSLGAGANYGYTF
.,TRBV19,.,TRBJ2-2,TGTGCCAGTAGTCACAGGGACACCGGGGAGCTGTTTTTT,CASSHRDTGELFF
TRBD1,TRBV3-1/TRBV3-2,.,TRBJ1-5,TGTGCCAGCAGCGCGGGACAGAGCAATCAGCCCCAGCATTTT,CASSAGQSNQPQHF
TRBD1,TRBV19,.,TRBJ1-5,TGTTCAGCCGCGGGGACAGGGGATCAGCCCCAGCATTTT,CSAAGTGDQPQHF
.,TRBV24-1,once,TRBJ2-7,TGTGCCACCAGTGATTTATATACCCCCAGGGAGCAGTACTTC,CATSDLYTPREQYF
TRBD1,TRBV11-2,.,TRBJ2-1,TGTGCCAGCAGCTCCAGAGGGGGCTCGCGGTCCTACAATGAGCAGTTCTTC,CASSSRGGSRSYNEQFF
.,TRBV11-2,.,TRBJ2-7,TGTGCCAGCAGCTTACAGGTCAGCTCCTACGAGCAGTACTTC,CASSLQVSSYEQYF
.,TRBV2,few,TRBJ2-7,TGTGCCAGTCACAGGAACCTGAATTCCTACGAGCAGTACTTC,CASHRNLNSYEQYF
TRBD1,TRBV10-3,.,TRBJ2-5,TGTGCCATCAGTGAGTCGATTGGGACAGGGGGCAAAGAGACCCAGTACTTC,CAISESIGTGGKETQYF